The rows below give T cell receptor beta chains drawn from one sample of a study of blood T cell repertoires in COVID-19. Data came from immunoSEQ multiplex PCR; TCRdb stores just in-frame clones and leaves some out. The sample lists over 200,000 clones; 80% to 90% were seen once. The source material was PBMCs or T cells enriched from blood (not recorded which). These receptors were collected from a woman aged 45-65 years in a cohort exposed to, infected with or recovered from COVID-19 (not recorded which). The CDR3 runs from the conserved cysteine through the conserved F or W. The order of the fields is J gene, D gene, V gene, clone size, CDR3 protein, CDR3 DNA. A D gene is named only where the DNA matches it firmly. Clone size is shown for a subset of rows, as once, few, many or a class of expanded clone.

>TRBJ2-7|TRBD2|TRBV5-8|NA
CASSFPGGGGAREQYF
TGTGCCAGCAGCTTTCCCGGCGGCGGGGGGGCCCGAGAGCAGTACTTC
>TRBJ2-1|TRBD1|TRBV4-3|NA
CASSQDRTGGYNEQFF
TGCGCCAGCAGCCAAGATCGGACAGGGGGCTACAATGAGCAGTTCTTC
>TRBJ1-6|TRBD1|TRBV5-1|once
CASSLRDRGNSPLHF
TGCGCCAGCAGCCTCCGGGACAGGGGAAATTCACCCCTCCACTTT
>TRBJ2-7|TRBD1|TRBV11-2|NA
CASSLDQTGTGSYEQYF
TGTGCCAGCAGCTTAGATCAAACCGGGACAGGCTCCTACGAGCAGTACTTC
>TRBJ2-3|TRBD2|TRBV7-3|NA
CASSRGGKLAGFTDTQYF
TGTGCCAGCAGCCGGGGCGGGAAACTAGCGGGTTTTACAGATACGCAGTATTTT
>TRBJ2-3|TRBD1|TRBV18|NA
CASSPNRGSTDTQYF
TGTGCCAGCTCACCAAACAGGGGGAGCACAGATACGCAGTATTTT
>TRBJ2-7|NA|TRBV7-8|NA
CASSLLMSGTTYEQYF
TGTGCCAGCAGCTTACTAATGTCGGGAACTACCTACGAGCAGTACTTC
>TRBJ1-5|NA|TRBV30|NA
CAWSVGRYSGFSNQPQHF
TGTGCCTGGAGTGTCGGCAGATATTCGGGATTTAGCAATCAGCCCCAGCATTTT
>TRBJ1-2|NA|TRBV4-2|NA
CASSPSDVVRGGYTF
TGTGCCAGCAGCCCCAGCGATGTCGTCCGGGGAGGCTACACCTTC
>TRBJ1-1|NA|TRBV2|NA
CASSYLGPEAFF
TGTGCCAGCAGCTACTTGGGCCCTGAAGCTTTCTTT
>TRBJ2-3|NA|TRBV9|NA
CASSVAGGDTQYF
TGTGCCAGCAGCGTAGCAGGAGGGGATACGCAGTATTTT
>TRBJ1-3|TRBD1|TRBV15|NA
CATSSGTGGRNTIYF
TGTGCCACTTCCTCCGGGACAGGGGGTCGAAACACCATATATTTT
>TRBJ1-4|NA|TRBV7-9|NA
CASSLGSGDGTNEKLFF
TGTGCCAGCAGCTTAGGCTCCGGGGATGGGACTAATGAAAAACTGTTTTTT
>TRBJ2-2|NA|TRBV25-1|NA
CASSVDSIVGTGELFF
TGTGCCAGCAGTGTGGACAGCATCGTTGGCACCGGGGAGCTGTTTTTT
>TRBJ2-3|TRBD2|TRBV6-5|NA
CASSGTSGTDTQYF
TGTGCCAGCAGCGGGACTAGCGGCACAGATACGCAGTATTTT
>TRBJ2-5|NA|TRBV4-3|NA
CASSQDIGREKETQYF
TGCGCCAGCAGCCAAGATATTGGGCGGGAAAAAGAGACCCAGTACTTC
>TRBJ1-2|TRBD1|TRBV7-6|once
CASSLVQGDGYTF
TGTGCCAGCAGCTTAGTACAGGGGGATGGCTACACCTTC
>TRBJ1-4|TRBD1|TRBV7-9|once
CASSHRQGVGKLFF
TGTGCCAGCAGCCACCGACAGGGGGTAGGAAAACTGTTTTTT
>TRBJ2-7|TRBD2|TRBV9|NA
CASSVFGGEGEQYF
TGTGCCAGCAGCGTTTTCGGCGGGGAGGGCGAGCAGTACTTC
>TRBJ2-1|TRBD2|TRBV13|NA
CASSRSGGFSNEQFF
TGTGCCAGCAGCCGTAGCGGGGGTTTTTCGAATGAGCAGTTCTTC
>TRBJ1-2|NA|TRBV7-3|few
CASSLSPGNYGYTF
TGTGCCAGCAGCTTATCCCCGGGTAACTATGGCTACACCTTC
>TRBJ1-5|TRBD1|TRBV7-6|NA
CASSLGGTGGNQPQHF
TGTGCCAGCAGCTTAGGTGGGACAGGGGGGAATCAGCCCCAGCATTTT
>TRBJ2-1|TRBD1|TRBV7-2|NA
CASSYTGQSYNEQFF
TGTGCCAGCAGCTACACGGGACAGAGCTACAATGAGCAGTTCTTC
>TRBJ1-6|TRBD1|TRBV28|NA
CASSLGQPNSPLHF
TGTGCCAGCAGTTTGGGACAGCCTAATTCACCCCTCCACTTT
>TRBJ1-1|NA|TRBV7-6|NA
CASSLGRNTEAFF
TGTGCCAGCAGCTTGGGCAGGAACACTGAAGCTTTCTTT
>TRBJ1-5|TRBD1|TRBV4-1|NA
CASSQIRTGGGQPQHF
TGCGCCAGCAGCCAAATCAGAACAGGGGGCGGACAGCCCCAGCATTTT
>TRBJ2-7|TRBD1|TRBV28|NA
CASNKYGTGPSYEQYF
TGTGCCAGCAACAAATACGGGACAGGGCCCTCCTACGAGCAGTACTTC
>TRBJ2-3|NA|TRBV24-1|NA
CATSDRQTTDTQYF
TGTGCCACCAGTGATCGTCAGACAACAGATACGCAGTATTTT
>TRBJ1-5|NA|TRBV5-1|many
CASSLQGNQPQHF
TGCGCCAGCAGCTTACAGGGTAATCAGCCCCAGCATTTT
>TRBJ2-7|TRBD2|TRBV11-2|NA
CASTPLSGGNKSEQYF
TGTGCCAGCACTCCCCTCTCCGGGGGGAACAAGAGCGAGCAGTACTTC
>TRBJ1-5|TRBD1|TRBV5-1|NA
CASSLPTPTGQGSRQPQHF
TGCGCCAGCAGTCTACCCACTCCGACAGGGCAAGGCTCACGACAGCCCCAGCATTTT
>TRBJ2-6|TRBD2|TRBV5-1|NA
CASSLVPSGVASGANVLTF
TGCGCCAGCAGCTTGGTCCCCAGCGGGGTTGCCTCTGGGGCCAACGTCCTGACTTTC
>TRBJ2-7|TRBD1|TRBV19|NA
CATGTVRGDYEQYF
TGTGCCACCGGGACAGTTCGTGGTGATTACGAGCAGTACTTC
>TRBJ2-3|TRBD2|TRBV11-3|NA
CASSSNSGGPSTDTQYF
TGTGCCAGCAGCTCGAATAGCGGGGGCCCGAGCACAGATACGCAGTATTTT
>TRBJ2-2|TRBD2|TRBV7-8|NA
CASSEPGGGNTGELFF
TGTGCCAGCAGCGAACCCGGGGGGGGTAACACCGGGGAGCTGTTTTTT